This T cell receptor (beta chain) was obtained from a study of CD8 T cells in Susac syndrome. Whole-study findings and limits: In TEMRA cells and active patients, CD8+ clonal expansion in Susac reached its peak.

Random hexamers were used to reverse transcribe roughly 0.5 to 1 ug of RNA. MiXCR, applied by TCRdb to the immunoSEQ multiplex PCR reads, yields one record per CDR3 protein. The sample has around 79,000 distinct CDR3 sequences, around 94% seen once. V was shortened by 7 bases and J by 6 bases, with 9 bases between the two germline ends. From germline, CDR1 is LNHDA and CDR2 SQIVND (reference sequence). The CDR3 contains 11 residues. About this clonotype: Its cognate antigen is unknown.

The rearrangement uses TRBV19 and TRBJ1-1; no reliable D call. The sequence was collected from a human donor with Susac syndrome. What was sequenced was CD8+ T cells from PBMCs. CDR3 amino acids: CASTLAAEAFF. The CDR3 DNA sequence: TGTGCCAGTACCCTTGCTGCTGAAGCTTTCTTT.